This T cell receptor beta chain was sequenced in a study of blood T cell repertoires in COVID-19. Study overall: Spain, Italy and the United States supplied samples that represented acute and convalescent COVID-19. In each case, the material was cDNA or gDNA derived from T cells, B-cell-depleted T cells, or PBMCs.

In the authors' methods: Quantification of nucleated cells was approximated via reference gene primer amplification. Profiled with immunoSEQ multiplex PCR; TCRdb holds only in-frame clones, not every one. That table is the source of V, J and clone size, and D and trimming were worked out from the DNA. The data hold 300,000 or so clones, with around 88% observed a single time. With 2 bases removed from V and 4 bases from J, the gap between germline ends came to 15 bases. The CDR3 totals 16 residues. The V gene's germline CDR1 is SGHTA and CDR2 FQGNSA. The origin of this receptor is a woman between 25 and 40 years old who had recovered from COVID-19. The sequencing sample was made of peripheral blood. The chain is built from TRBV7-2 and TRBJ1-5; no reliable D call. CDR3 nucleotide sequence: TGTGCCAGCAGCTTAAGCCTTTACAGTAAAAATCAGCCCCAGCATTTT. Translated: CASSLSLYSKNQPQHF.